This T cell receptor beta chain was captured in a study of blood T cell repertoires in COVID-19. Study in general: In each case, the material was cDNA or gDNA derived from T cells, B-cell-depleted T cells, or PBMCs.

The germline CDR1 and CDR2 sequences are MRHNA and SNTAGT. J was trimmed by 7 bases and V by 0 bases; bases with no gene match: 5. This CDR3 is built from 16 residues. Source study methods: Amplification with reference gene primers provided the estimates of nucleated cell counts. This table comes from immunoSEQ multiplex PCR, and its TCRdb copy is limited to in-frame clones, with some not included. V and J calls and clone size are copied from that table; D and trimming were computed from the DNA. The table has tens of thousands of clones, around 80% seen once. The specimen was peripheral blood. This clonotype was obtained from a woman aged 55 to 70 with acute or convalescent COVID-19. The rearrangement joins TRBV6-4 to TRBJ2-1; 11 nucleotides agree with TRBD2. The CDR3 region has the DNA TGTGCCAGCAGTGACTCCTTAGCGGGAGGGTTAAATGAGCAGTTCTTC. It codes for CASSDSLAGGLNEQFF.